Presented here are 14 T cell receptor beta chains from one specimen sequenced in a study of spatial heterogeneity in lung cancer. From the 5' RACE reads, TCRdb called clonotypes with MiXCR, one entry per CDR3 protein. The data hold more than 95,000 distinct CDR3 sequences, with 9% to 15% observed a single time. Time point in this sample: blood at routine non-recurrence follow-up after resection. Material for sequencing was whole RNA from tumor, nontumor lung or frozen PBMC, left unsorted. Material: PBMCs, obtained at follow-up. Every receptor here comes from a male donor with early-stage non-small cell lung cancer.

The chain recombines TRBV19 with TRBJ1-2; D gene uncertain. Trimming removed 5 bases at V and 0 bases at J, with 7 bases between. Germline V lookup: CDR1 LNHDA, CDR2 SQIVND (reference sequence). The CDR3 extends over 13 amino acids. The CDR3 DNA reads TGTGCCAGTAGTGTCGAAACTAACTATGGCTACACCTTC. Translation: CASSVETNYGYTF.

There are many counts of this clonotype. The chain uses TRBV10-3 and TRBJ2-5; 9 bases are shared with TRBD2. Germline CDR1 is ENHRY and CDR2 is SYGVKD. This CDR3 has 15 amino acids. J gave up 4 bases and V 4 bases, and 7 bases lay outside the gene matches. The CDR3 nucleotides read TGTGCCATCAGTGGTGCGGGGGGGCCGAGAGAGACCCAGTACTTC. It specifies CAISGAGGPRETQYF.

The V call is TRBV9, the J call TRBJ2-7; D unresolved. The germline CDR1 and CDR2 sequences are SGDLS and YYNGEE. V was pared by 3 bases and J by 1 base, with 8 bases between. The CDR3 is 13 residues long. The DNA for the CDR3 is TGTGCCAGCAGCGCCGACGTTTCCTACGAGCAGTACTTC. It encodes CASSADVSYEQYF.

This sequence joins TRBV12-5 and TRBJ1-1; the D gene is possibly TRBD1 (6 bases). The CDR3 spans 15 residues. The V gene lost 0 bases and the J gene lost 7 bases, with 15 bases spanning the gap. Germline V gives CDR1 LGHNT, CDR2 FRNRAP. The CDR3 DNA sequence: TGTGCTAGTGGTTTGGTCGTCGGGACACCCAATGAAGCTTTCTTT. Amino acids: CASGLVVGTPNEAFF.

The table lists this clonotype with a few counts. This rearrangement joins TRBV24-1 to TRBJ2-2; 8 bases fit TRBD1. J lost 5 bases, V lost 8 bases, and 6 bases had no gene match. CDR3 length equals 14 residues. The V gene's germline CDR1 is KGHDR and CDR2 SFDVKD. The CDR3 loop reads CATTRTGLTGELFF. In DNA, the CDR3 is TGTGCCACCACTAGGACAGGGTTAACCGGGGAGCTGTTTTTT.

The sample holds a few counts of this clonotype. The V call is TRBV5-4, the J call TRBJ1-6; D remains ambiguous. The V end was cut by 0 bases, the J end by 12 bases, with 10 bases between. The CDR3 is 13 residues long. In germline, CDR1 is SGHNT, CDR2 YYREEE (reference sequence). This CDR3 reads CASSLDSRGPLHF. CDR3 nucleotide sequence: TGTGCCAGCAGCTTGGATTCCAGAGGACCCCTCCACTTT.

The V call is TRBV5-5, the J call TRBJ2-7; D may be TRBD1 (6 bases). The V and J ends lost 2 bases and 2 bases respectively, with 14 bases between them. Germline V gene sequence: CDR1 SGHKS, CDR2 YYEKEE (reference sequence). The CDR3 extends over 15 amino acids. The chain's CDR3 is CASSLGADRTYEQYF. The CDR3 DNA sequence: TGTGCCAGCAGCTTAGGAGCCGACAGGACCTACGAGCAGTACTTC.

This clonotype was found a few times. The chain is built from TRBV12-3 or TRBV12-4 and TRBJ2-3; the D call may be TRBD1 or TRBD2 (6 bases each). This CDR3 has 15 amino acids. Trimming cost V 5 bases and J 0 bases, with 12 bases left between them. CDR3 DNA sequence: TGTGCCAGCAGTAGGGGGGCCGGCAGCACAGATACGCAGTATTTT. It translates to CASSRGAGSTDTQYF.

This clonotype has a count of ten or more. The rearrangement links TRBV7-9 to TRBJ2-7; 14 bases are a match to TRBD2. The V gene end was trimmed by 5 bases and the J gene end by 0 bases; junction bases not matched to a gene: 6. Looked up from germline, CDR1 is SEHNR and CDR2 is FQNEAQ (reference sequence). The CDR3 is 17 residues long. The CDR3 reads CASSTGTSGGASYEQYF. The CDR3 DNA reads as TGTGCCAGCAGCACCGGGACTAGCGGGGGAGCCTCCTACGAGCAGTACTTC.

Of note for this clonotype: One end of the junction fails to match germline, which may point to a read error. The chain employs TRBV7-7 and TRBJ2-2; 9 nucleotides align to TRBD1. CDR1 and CDR2 (germline): SSHAT, FNYEAQ (reference sequence). The CDR3 is made up of 17 amino acids. In DNA, the CDR3 is TGTGCTAGCAGCCAAAGTCCCGGGACAGGGTTAATCGGGGAGCTGTTTTTT. Its protein is CASSQSPGTGLIGELFF.

The chain uses TRBV7-2 and TRBJ1-1, with D unresolved. CDR1 and CDR2 from the germline V gene are SGHTA and FQGNSA. The CDR3 is 14 amino acids. V was clipped by 3 bases and J by 1 base, with 9 bases between them. CDR3 loop: CASSFRSTNTEAFF. The CDR3 region has the DNA TGTGCCAGCAGCTTCCGAAGCACGAACACTGAAGCTTTCTTT.

The chain has TRBV5-1 and TRBJ2-7; D unclear. Trimming stripped 4 bases from V and 0 bases from J, with 5 bases between. Germline V lookup: CDR1 SGHRS, CDR2 YFSETQ. The length of the CDR3 is 12 residues. The CDR3 region is CASSQPSYEQYF. The CDR3 region has the DNA TGCGCCAGCAGCCAACCCTCCTACGAGCAGTACTTC.

This clonotype appeared many times. The chain uses TRBV12-3 or TRBV12-4 and TRBJ1-1, with D possibly being TRBD1 (5 bases). The CDR3 has 14 residues. Trimming removed 5 bases at V and 1 base at J, with 11 bases between. CDR3 DNA: TGTGCCAGCAGTGCCGGCAGGGAGAACACTGAAGCTTTCTTT. Its translation: CASSAGRENTEAFF.

In this sample, this clonotype turned up many times. The chain uses TRBV9 and TRBJ2-5, with TRBD1 matching over 9 bases. The germline gives CDR1 SGDLS, CDR2 YYNGEE. After removal of 3 bases from V and 2 bases from J, the junction contained 8 bases not matched to a gene. The CDR3 sequence is 16 residues long. As DNA, the CDR3 is TGTGCCAGCAGCGCGGGTCACAGGGGGCGACAAGAGACCCAGTACTTC. Protein product: CASSAGHRGRQETQYF.